This TCR beta chain was captured by sequencing in a study of T cells in Graves' hyperthyroidism and ophthalmopathy. Broader study findings: In the analysis, a 13 V-J model separated ophthalmopathy from stable hyperthyroidism.

The CDR3 extends over 11 amino acids. The germline V and J ends were trimmed by 5 bases and 10 bases, with 11 bases remaining between them. Germline CDR1 is SGHNT and CDR2 is YENEEA. This clonotype was counted many times. Its antigen is as yet unknown. RNA transcripts were the template for amplifying TCR beta CDR3 regions. HTBI primers were used for first-round RT-PCR of the TCR CDR3. Each CDR3 protein is one row after TCRdb ran MiXCR on the multiplex PCR reads. The sample records 200,000 to 250,000 distinct CDR3 sequences, approximately 16% being singletons. The chain has TRBV11-3 and TRBJ1-1; D is possibly TRBD1 (6 bases). Sequenced sample: blood. The clonotype was recovered from a woman younger than 30 with Graves' ophthalmopathy. The CDR3 region is CASSPGAGAFF. The CDR3 nucleotides are TGTGCCAGCAGCCCGGGGGCGGGAGCTTTCTTT.